The TCR beta chain under discussion was sequenced for a study of shared clonotypes between healthy human individuals. Trimming shortened V by 6 bases and J by 8 bases, and 13 bases separated the two germline ends. The CDR3 runs 13 residues. Germline loops: CDR1 MNHEY, CDR2 SVGAGI. Clones were read by immunoSEQ multiplex PCR, and TCRdb kept only the in-frame ones, dropping some. The sample gives about 960,000 clones, approximately 80% of which show up once; over 1.3% is in the top ten. The sample taken for sequencing was memory CD4+ T cells sorted from blood. Subset here: CD45RA-negative fraction. This TCR derives from a man younger than 35 in good health. The chain carries TRBV6-5 and TRBJ2-2, with D hard to call. CDR3 sequence reads: CASSPTFRGELFF. The CDR3 DNA is TGTGCCAGCAGCCCCACTTTTAGGGGGGAGCTGTTTTTT.